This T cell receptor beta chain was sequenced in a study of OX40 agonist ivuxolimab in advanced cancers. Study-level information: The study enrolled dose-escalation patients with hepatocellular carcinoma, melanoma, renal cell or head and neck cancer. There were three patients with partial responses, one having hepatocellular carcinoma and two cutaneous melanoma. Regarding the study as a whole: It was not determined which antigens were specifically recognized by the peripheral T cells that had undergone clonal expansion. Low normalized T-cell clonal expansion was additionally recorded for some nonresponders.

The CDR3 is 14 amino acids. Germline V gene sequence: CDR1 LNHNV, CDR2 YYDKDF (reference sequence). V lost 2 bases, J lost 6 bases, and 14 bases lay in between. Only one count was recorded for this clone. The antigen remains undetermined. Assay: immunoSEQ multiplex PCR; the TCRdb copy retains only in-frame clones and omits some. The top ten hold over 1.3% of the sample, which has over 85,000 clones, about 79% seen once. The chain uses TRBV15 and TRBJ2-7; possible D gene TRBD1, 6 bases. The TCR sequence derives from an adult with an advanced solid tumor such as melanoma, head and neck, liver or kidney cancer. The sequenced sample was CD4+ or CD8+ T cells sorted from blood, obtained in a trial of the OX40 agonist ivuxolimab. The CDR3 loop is CATSRSVQGIEQYF. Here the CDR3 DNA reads TGTGCCACCAGCAGATCAGTACAGGGCATCGAGCAGTACTTC.